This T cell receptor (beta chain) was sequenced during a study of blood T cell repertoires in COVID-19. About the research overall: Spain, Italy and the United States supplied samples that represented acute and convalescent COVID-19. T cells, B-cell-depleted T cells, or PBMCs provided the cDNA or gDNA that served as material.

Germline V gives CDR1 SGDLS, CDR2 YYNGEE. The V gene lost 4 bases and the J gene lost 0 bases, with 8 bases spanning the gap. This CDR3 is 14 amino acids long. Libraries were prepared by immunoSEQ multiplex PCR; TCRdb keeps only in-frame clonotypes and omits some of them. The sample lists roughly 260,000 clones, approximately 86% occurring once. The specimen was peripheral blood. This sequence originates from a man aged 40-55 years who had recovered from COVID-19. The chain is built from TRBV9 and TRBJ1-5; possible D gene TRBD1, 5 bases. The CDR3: CASSTTDSNQPQHF. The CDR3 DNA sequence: TGTGCCAGCAGCACGACAGATAGCAATCAGCCCCAGCATTTT.